The 20 T cell receptor beta chains listed next were all sequenced from one sample in a study of blood T cells in healthy people across ages. It was with a sample-barcoded 5' primer and a J-beta primer mix that a second PCR of about 6 to 12 cycles was run. TCRdb processed the 5' RACE reads anew with MiXCR; each CDR3 protein has one entry. The repertoire holds some 1.5 million distinct CDR3 sequences, with roughly 43% as singletons. The sample was blood. The receptors originated from a woman younger than 35 in good health.

The chain carries TRBV7-9 and TRBJ2-5; TRBD1 might be the D (6 bases). Gene TRBJ2-7 matches the end of the DNA better, so the J call may be wrong. CDR1 is SEHNR, CDR2 FQNEAQ, per germline (reference sequence). CDR3 length: 14 residues. The CDR3 DNA reads as TGTGCCAGCAGCGAATGGGGGCAGATCTACGAGCAGTACTTC. Translation: CASSEWGQIYEQYF.

This chain joins TRBV2 and TRBJ2-5; tentative D call: TRBD2 (7 bases). CDR1 SNHLY and CDR2 FYNNEI come from the germline V gene. CDR3 size: 12 residues. Trimming removed 8 bases from V and 3 bases from J, with 10 bases in between. In DNA, the CDR3 is TGTGCCAGCGGGGGGGCCAAAGAGACCCAGTACTTC. Amino acid sequence: CASGGAKETQYF.

This clonotype was observed a few times. This chain uses TRBV10-3 with TRBJ1-1; D gene unclear. CDR3 length equals 14 residues. In germline, CDR1 is ENHRY, CDR2 SYGVKD. Trimming removed 4 bases from V and 2 bases from J, with 11 bases in between. The CDR3 loop reads CAISVATSNTEAFF. CDR3 nucleotides: TGTGCCATCAGTGTTGCGACAAGTAACACTGAAGCTTTCTTT.

This clonotype was recorded a few times. The chain couples TRBV10-3 to TRBJ2-2; D uncertain. CDR1 and CDR2 from the germline V gene are ENHRY and SYGVKD. Trimming took off 5 bases at V and 1 base at J, with 2 bases between the two ends. The CDR3 spans 12 residues. In DNA, the CDR3 is TGTGCCATCAGTAGGAACACCGGGGAGCTGTTTTTT. Its translation: CAISRNTGELFF.

V is TRBV29-1 and J is TRBJ2-7; weak D call: TRBD2 (6 bases). The germline gives CDR1 SQVTM, CDR2 ANQGSEA. There are 14 residues in the CDR3. Trimming took 1 base from V and 3 from J, leaving 13 bases between them. The DNA for the CDR3 is TGCAGCGTTGAAGGCGGGAACATGGGCTACGAGCAGTACTTC. Residues: CSVEGGNMGYEQYF.

The sample holds a few counts of this clonotype. This chain joins TRBV27 and TRBJ1-2; D is ambiguous. The CDR3 is made up of 13 amino acids. V lost 5 bases and J lost 3, with 10 bases in between. Germline CDR1 is MNHEY and CDR2 is SMNVEV (reference sequence). Written as DNA, the CDR3 is TGTGCCAGCAGTGAGACATACCACTATGGCTACACCTTC. Its translation: CASSETYHYGYTF.

This clonotype was found a few times. The V call is TRBV13, the J call TRBJ2-5, with 10 bases identical to TRBD2. Per the germline V gene, CDR1 is PRHDT and CDR2 is FYEKMQ (reference sequence). The V gene end was trimmed by 3 bases and the J gene end by 4 bases; junction bases not matched to a gene: 2. This CDR3 region has 14 residues. CDR3 DNA: TGTGCCAGCAGCTTCGGGACTAGCGCAGAGACCCAGTACTTC. Its translation: CASSFGTSAETQYF.

This clonotype was recorded only once. The junction and the germline gene differ at one end; a read error may be behind it. The rearrangement joins TRBV9 to TRBJ2-1; D unclear. Germline CDR1 SGDLS, CDR2 YYNGEE. The CDR3 runs 19 residues. The CDR3 DNA follows: TGTGCCAGCAGCGTAGGTCGGGTAGTAAGGATAGGCTCCTACAATGAGCAGTTCTTT. This translates into CASSVGRVVRIGSYNEQFF.

This clonotype appeared a few times. V gene TRBV5-1 combines with J gene TRBJ2-7; the D is unclear. Germline lookup yields CDR1 SGHRS and CDR2 YFSETQ. The CDR3 totals 15 residues. V shed 1 base and J shed 2 bases, with 13 bases lying between them. The CDR3 here is CASSLTSARAYEQYF. CDR3 nucleotide sequence: TGCGCCAGCAGCTTGACGTCAGCCAGAGCCTACGAGCAGTACTTC.

The rearrangement uses TRBV15 and TRBJ2-3; 7 nucleotides match TRBD1. This CDR3 spans 17 amino acids. Germline CDR1 LNHNV, CDR2 YYDKDF (reference sequence). The V and J ends lost 2 bases and 1 base, in that order; junction bases with no gene match: 9. The CDR3 is CATSRSPTGLGTDTQYF. CDR3 in DNA: TGTGCCACCAGCAGATCCCCGACAGGGTTGGGCACAGATACGCAGTATTTT.

The table lists this clonotype with many counts. V is TRBV6-1 and J is TRBJ2-1; 8 bases fit TRBD2. J gave up 5 bases and V 6 bases, and 12 bases lay outside the gene matches. The germline V gene has CDR1 MNHNS and CDR2 SASEGT. CDR3 length: 16 residues. CDR3 in DNA: TGTGCCAGCAGAAACCCCGCTGGCGGGGGGCACAATGAGCAGTTCTTC. Its translation is CASRNPAGGGHNEQFF.

The chain combines TRBV13 with TRBJ2-7; TRBD2 is a possible D gene (6 bases). Germline CDR1 reads PRHDT; CDR2 reads FYEKMQ (reference sequence). Trimming removed 5 bases from V and 4 bases from J, with 12 bases in between. The CDR3 consists of 13 residues. As DNA, the CDR3 is TGTGCCAGCAGCCACGGGGGAGGATACGAGCAGTACTTC. Its translation: CASSHGGGYEQYF.

The chain is built from TRBV7-2 and TRBJ2-5; 7 nucleotides agree with TRBD1. Germline assignment: CDR1 SGHTA and CDR2 FQGNSA. V shed 5 bases and J 2 bases; nucleotides not matched to a gene: 8. The CDR3 is made up of 15 amino acids. The DNA for the CDR3 is TGTGCCAGCAGCACGGGGACAGTCCTTCAAGAGACCCAGTACTTC. This translates into CASSTGTVLQETQYF.

This clonotype was counted between two and nine times. The chain couples TRBV6-5 to TRBJ1-1; no firm D call. The CDR3 is 15 residues long. V lost 2 bases, J lost 8 bases, and 18 bases lay in between. Looked up from germline, CDR1 is MNHEY and CDR2 is SVGAGI. The CDR3 protein is CASSYTRSVGPEAFF. CDR3 coding DNA: TGTGCCAGCAGTTACACAAGATCCGTTGGGCCAGAAGCTTTCTTT.

This chain joins TRBV29-1 and TRBJ2-5; a weak D match, TRBD2 (5 bases). The CDR3 consists of 13 residues. V was clipped by 6 bases and J by 2 bases, with 13 bases between them. Germline V lookup: CDR1 SQVTM, CDR2 ANQGSEA. The CDR3 sequence: CSVLALLQETQYF. CDR3 coding DNA: TGCAGCGTCCTAGCACTATTACAAGAGACCCAGTACTTC. Full variable domain (outside the CDR3, taken from reference TRBV29-1 and TRBJ2-5): SAVISQKPSRDICQRGTSLTIQCQVDSQVTMMFWYRQQPGQSLTLIATANQGSEATYESGFVIDKFPISRPNLTFSTLTVSNMSPEDSSIYLCSVLALLQETQYFGPGTRLLVL.

The V and J genes are TRBV6-2 or TRBV6-3 and TRBJ2-1, with D perhaps matching TRBD2 (6 bases). Germline CDR1 reads MNHEY; CDR2 reads SVGEGT. The CDR3 totals 12 residues. V was trimmed by 7 bases and J by 9 bases, leaving 13 bases between them. Written as DNA, the CDR3 is TGTGCCAGCATGGAGGGAATAGGTGAGCAGTTCTTC. Encoded protein: CASMEGIGEQFF.

This clonotype came up a few times. This rearrangement joins TRBV4-1 to TRBJ1-4, with a possible D match to TRBD1 (6 bases). V lost 2 bases, J lost 7 bases, and 17 bases lay in between. CDR1 MGHRA and CDR2 YSYEKL come from the germline V gene. The CDR3 has 16 residues. The CDR3 is CASSQFLTGGGEKLFF. As DNA, the CDR3 is TGCGCCAGCAGCCAATTCCTGACAGGCGGAGGTGAAAAACTGTTTTTT.

With regard to this clonotype: The junction departs from the called germline gene at one end, perhaps through a read error. This sequence joins TRBV29-1 and TRBJ1-2; possible D gene TRBD1, 6 bases. The CDR3 extends over 15 amino acids. Germline CDR1 reads SQVTM; CDR2 reads ANQGSEA. The DNA for the CDR3 is TGCGGCGTTGCCCCCGGGGGCAGGGGTGGACGCGGCTACACCTTC. The encoded protein is CGVAPGGRGGRGYTF.

About this clonotype itself: A clone one base away is much larger, so this may be a read error. V usage is TRBV9 and J usage is TRBJ2-3; D is undetermined. CDR3 size: 13 residues. The V gene's germline CDR1 is SGDLS and CDR2 YYNGEE. The CDR3 sequence: CVSSVASTDTQYF. In DNA, the CDR3 is TGTGTCAGCAGCGTAGCTAGCACAGATACGCAGTATTTT.

This chain uses TRBV10-3 with TRBJ2-4; D is ambiguous. V lost 5 bases and J 13 bases, leaving 9 bases between the germline ends. The CDR3 length is 10 residues. The germline V gene has CDR1 ENHRY and CDR2 SYGVKD. The CDR3 sequence: CAISYYGQYF. CDR3 coding DNA: TGTGCCATCAGTTACTACGGGCAGTACTTC.